A single sample is the source of the 10 T cell receptor beta chains below, sequenced in a study of shared clonotypes between healthy human individuals. Clones were sequenced by immunoSEQ multiplex PCR, and TCRdb holds only the in-frame ones, with some missing. Among 1,500,000 or so clones, approximately 96% were seen once, and the ten largest hold approximately 1%. The specimen sequenced was naive CD4+ T cells sorted from blood. The subset was: CD45RA+ positively selected. The receptors shown here come from a man aged 25 to 40 in good health.

The J gene is TRBJ2-2, the V gene TRBV28; 8 nucleotides match TRBD1. The length of the CDR3 is 14 residues. The V segment lost 8 bases and the J segment 0 bases; nucleotides outside the gene matches: 2. Germline V gene sequence: CDR1 MDHEN, CDR2 SYDVKM. The CDR3: CASGRGPNTGELFF. Here the CDR3 DNA reads TGTGCCAGCGGCAGGGGGCCGAACACCGGGGAGCTGTTTTTT.

The chain is built from TRBV5-6 and TRBJ1-1; D is unresolved. V lost 4 bases and J 7 bases, leaving 17 bases between the germline ends. Germline values: CDR1 SGHDT, CDR2 YYEEEE. The CDR3 is 14 amino acids. The DNA for the CDR3 is TGTGCCAGCAGCCCGGTAATGGGTGGGTTTGAAGCTTTCTTT. Amino acid sequence: CASSPVMGGFEAFF.

This chain uses TRBV4-1 with TRBJ1-1, with TRBD1 as a possible D gene (6 bases). CDR1 and CDR2 from the germline V gene are MGHRA and YSYEKL. V lost 0 bases and J lost 0, with 8 bases in between. The CDR3 length is 15 residues. The CDR3 nucleotides are TGCGCCAGCAGCCAAGACCAGGGGATGAACACTGAAGCTTTCTTT. Translating it yields CASSQDQGMNTEAFF.

The chain links TRBV10-1 to TRBJ2-1, with TRBD2 matching 7 bases. The germline CDR1 and CDR2 sequences are WNHNN and SYGVQD (reference sequence). This CDR3 spans 15 amino acids. V gave up 6 bases and J gave up 6 bases; unmatched junction bases: 11. The CDR3 reads CASSALREVGNEQFF. In DNA, the CDR3 is TGCGCCAGCAGCGCTTTACGGGAGGTCGGCAATGAGCAGTTCTTC.

The gene calls are TRBV11-3 and TRBJ2-7; possibly TRBD2 for D (6 bases). CDR1 SGHNT and CDR2 YENEEA come from the germline V gene. There are 13 residues in the CDR3. The germline V and J ends were trimmed by 1 base and 6 bases, with 10 bases remaining between them. CDR3 DNA sequence: TGTGCCAGCAGCTTAGGTGGAGGGACCGAGCAGTACTTC. Translated, it gives CASSLGGGTEQYF. Supplemented by reference TRBV11-3 and TRBJ2-7, the full variable domain reads EAGVVQSPRYKIIEKKQPVAFWCNPISGHNTLYWYLQNLGQGPELLIRYENEEAVDDSQLPKDRFSAERLKGVDSTLKIQPAELGDSAVYLCASSLGGGTEQYFGPGTRLTVT.

The V call is TRBV4-3, the J call TRBJ2-2; D gene uncertain. The CDR3 totals 15 residues. CDR1 is LGHNA and CDR2 is YSLEER in the germline V gene. V was clipped by 8 bases and J by 4 bases, with 17 bases between them. The CDR3 coding sequence is TGCGCCAGCGGGGAACTCGTGTGGGCCACCGGGGAGCTGTTTTTT. This gives the protein CASGELVWATGELFF.

The rearrangement links TRBV9 to TRBJ2-7, with 9 bases that match TRBD1. Germline CDR1 SGDLS, CDR2 YYNGEE. V trimming: 5 bases; J trimming: 4 bases; junction bases outside the gene matches: 7. The CDR3 has 14 amino acids. The CDR3 bases are TGTGCCAGCAGTCCCGGGACAGGGCTATACGAGCAGTACTTC. The encoded protein is CASSPGTGLYEQYF.

The chain employs TRBV4-1 and TRBJ2-7; 7 bases map to TRBD2. V shed 2 bases, J shed 5 bases, and the junction held 12 bases outside the gene matches. The CDR3 is 16 amino acids. Germline V gives CDR1 MGHRA, CDR2 YSYEKL. The CDR3 DNA reads as TGCGCCAGCAGCCAACCCTTCCAGAGCGGGATCGACGAGCAGTACTTC. It yields the protein CASSQPFQSGIDEQYF.

This chain connects TRBV6-6 to TRBJ1-1; the match to TRBD1 covers 7 bases. Germline lookup yields CDR1 MNHNY and CDR2 SVGAGI (reference sequence). The CDR3 consists of 15 residues. With 6 bases clipped from V and 5 bases from J, the junction kept 12 bases outside the gene matches. Here the CDR3 reads CASRTGHVGGTEAFF. CDR3 sequence (DNA): TGTGCCAGCAGGACAGGGCATGTTGGGGGAACTGAAGCTTTCTTT.

The genes are TRBV28 and TRBJ2-5; the match to TRBD2 covers 12 bases. With 3 bases clipped from V and 5 bases from J, the junction kept 4 bases outside the gene matches. CDR3 size: 15 residues. CDR1 is MDHEN and CDR2 is SYDVKM in the germline V gene. The CDR3 DNA reads TGTGCCAGCAGTTTTCTAGCGGGAGGGGCGGAGACCCAGTACTTC. Translating it yields CASSFLAGGAETQYF.